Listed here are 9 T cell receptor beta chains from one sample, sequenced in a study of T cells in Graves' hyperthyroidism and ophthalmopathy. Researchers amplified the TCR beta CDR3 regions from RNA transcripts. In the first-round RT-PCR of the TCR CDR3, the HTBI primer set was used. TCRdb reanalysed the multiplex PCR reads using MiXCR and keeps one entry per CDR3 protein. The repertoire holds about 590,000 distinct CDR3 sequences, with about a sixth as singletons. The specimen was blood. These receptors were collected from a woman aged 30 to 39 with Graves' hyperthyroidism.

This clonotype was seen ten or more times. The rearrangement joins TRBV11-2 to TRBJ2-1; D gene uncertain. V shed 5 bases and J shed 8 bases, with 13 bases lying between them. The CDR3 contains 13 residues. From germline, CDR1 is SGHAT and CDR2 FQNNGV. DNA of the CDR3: TGTGCCAGCAGCCCGAGTGCTGTGGATGAGCAGTTCTTC. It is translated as CASSPSAVDEQFF.

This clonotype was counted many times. CDR3 region: CASSSQRTGELFF. Here the CDR3 DNA reads TGTGCCAGCAGCTCACAGAGGACCGGGGAGCTGTTTTTT. The rearrangement uses TRBV7-3 and TRBJ2-2; no definite D call. The CDR3 consists of 13 residues. Trimming took off 4 bases at V and 5 bases at J, with 8 bases between the two ends. CDR1 is SGHTA and CDR2 is FQGTGA in the germline V gene. Full variable domain (remainder filled in from reference TRBV7-3 and TRBJ2-2): GAGVSQTPSNKVTEKGKYVELRCDPISGHTALYWYRQSLGQGPEFLIYFQGTGAADDSGLPNDRFFAVRPEGSVSTLKIQRTERGDSAVYLCASSSQRTGELFFGEGSRLTVL.

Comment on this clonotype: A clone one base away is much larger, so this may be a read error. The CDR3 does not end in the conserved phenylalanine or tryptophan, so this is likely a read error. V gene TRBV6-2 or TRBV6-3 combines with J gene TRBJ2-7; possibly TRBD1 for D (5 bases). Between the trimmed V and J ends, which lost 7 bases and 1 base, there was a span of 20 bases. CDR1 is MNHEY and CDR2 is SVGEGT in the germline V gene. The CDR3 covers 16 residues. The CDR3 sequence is CASNLRKGQVSYEQYS. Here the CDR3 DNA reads TGTGCCAGCAATCTGCGTAAGGGGCAGGTGTCCTACGAGCAGTACTCC.

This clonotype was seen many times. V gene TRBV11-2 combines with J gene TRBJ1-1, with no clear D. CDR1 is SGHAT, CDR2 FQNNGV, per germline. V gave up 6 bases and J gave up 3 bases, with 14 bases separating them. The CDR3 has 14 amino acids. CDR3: CASRPPIPDTEAFF. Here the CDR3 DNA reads TGTGCCAGCAGACCTCCCATTCCCGACACTGAAGCTTTCTTT.

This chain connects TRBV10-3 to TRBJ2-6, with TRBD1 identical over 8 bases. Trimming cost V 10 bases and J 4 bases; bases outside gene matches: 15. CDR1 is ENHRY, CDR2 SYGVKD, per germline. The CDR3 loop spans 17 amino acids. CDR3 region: CATTNRDRIIGANVLTF. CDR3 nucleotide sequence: TGTGCCACAACAAACCGGGACAGGATTATCGGGGCCAACGTCCTGACTTTC.

The chain's CDR3 is CASSPGLAGVGETQYF. The CDR3 DNA is TGCGCCAGCAGCCCCGGACTAGCGGGAGTAGGCGAGACCCAGTACTTC. The V and J genes are TRBV5-1 and TRBJ2-5; 13 bases map to TRBD2. The CDR3 runs to 16 residues. V dropped 4 bases and J dropped 5; count of bases not matched to a gene: 8. Looked up from germline, CDR1 is SGHRS and CDR2 is YFSETQ.

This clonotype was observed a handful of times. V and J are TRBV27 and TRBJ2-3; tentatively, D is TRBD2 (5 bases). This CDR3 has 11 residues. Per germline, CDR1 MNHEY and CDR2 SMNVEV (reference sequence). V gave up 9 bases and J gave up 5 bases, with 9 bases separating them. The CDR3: CASHEGDTQYF. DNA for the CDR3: TGTGCCAGTCACGAGGGAGATACGCAGTATTTT.

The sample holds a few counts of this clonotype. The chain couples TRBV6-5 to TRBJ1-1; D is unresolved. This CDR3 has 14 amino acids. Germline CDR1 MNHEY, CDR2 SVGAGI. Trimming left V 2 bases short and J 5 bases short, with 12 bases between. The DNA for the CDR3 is TGTGCCAGCAGTTACAGCGAATGGAAAACTGAAGCTTTCTTT. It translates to CASSYSEWKTEAFF.

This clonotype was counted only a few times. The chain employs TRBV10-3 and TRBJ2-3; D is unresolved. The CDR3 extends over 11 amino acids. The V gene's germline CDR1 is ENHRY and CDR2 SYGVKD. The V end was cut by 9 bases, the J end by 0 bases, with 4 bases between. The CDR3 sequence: CAICSTDTQYF. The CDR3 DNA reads TGTGCCATTTGTAGCACAGATACGCAGTATTTT.